The rows below give T cell receptor beta chains drawn from one sample of a study of T cell clones after liver transplantation. Only in-frame clones appear in the TCRdb table, and some are missing; sequencing was by immunoSEQ multiplex PCR. The data show over 45,000 clones, about 67% seen once. The sample here was CD4+ T cells from blood, taken around 54 months after liver transplant. The receptors stem from a human patient who received a liver transplant. A share of the T cells may be of graft donor origin. Each CDR3 is given with its conserved first and last residue. The D gene is left open where the match is weak. The size field is filled for only some rows; it gives once, few, many or a size class.

DNA,CDR3,J,D,size,V
TGTGCCAGCGCCCTAGGGTCAGATACGCAGTATTTT,CASALGSDTQYF,TRBJ2-3,NA,few,TRBV18
TGTGCCAGCACACCCCAGGGGGGCGCATCCTACGAGCAGTACTTC,CASTPQGGASYEQYF,TRBJ2-7,NA,few,TRBV7-2
TGTGCCAGCAGTCCCTCAACCTTACTTAAAACTTGGAGCTCCTACGAGCAGTACTTC,CASSPSTLLKTWSSYEQYF,TRBJ2-7,NA,NA,TRBV28
TGTGCCTCTTCCGAGACAGGACGCTATAATTCACCCCTCCACTTT,CASSETGRYNSPLHF,TRBJ1-6,NA,NA,TRBV6-4
TGTGCCAGCAGTGCCCACCAGGGGCAAAACATTCAGTACTTC,CASSAHQGQNIQYF,TRBJ2-4,NA,few,TRBV6-1
TGTGCCAGCAGCTTGCAGGGCTCCTACGAGCAGTACTTC,CASSLQGSYEQYF,TRBJ2-7,NA,NA,TRBV5-6
TGTGCCAGCAGCGAAACAGAGTCCCAAGAGACCCAGTACTTC,CASSETESQETQYF,TRBJ2-5,NA,NA,TRBV25-1
TGTGCCAGTAACCCGACAGGGGGCAATCAGCCCCAGCATTTT,CASNPTGGNQPQHF,TRBJ1-5,TRBD1,few,TRBV19
TGTGCCAGTAGTGCGGGCCTGGGCAGCCACGAGCAGTACTTC,CASSAGLGSHEQYF,TRBJ2-7,NA,NA,TRBV19
TGTGCCAGCAGTTATGGCCCTACGCAGTATTTT,CASSYGPTQYF,TRBJ2-3,NA,NA,TRBV28
TGTGCCAGCAGACCCGGGACAGTCGGTGGAAAACTGTTTTTT,CASRPGTVGGKLFF,TRBJ1-4,TRBD1,NA,TRBV7-9
TGTGCCAGCAGCTTAGAGGCGGGGGGGAACACCGGGGAGCTGTTTTTT,CASSLEAGGNTGELFF,TRBJ2-2,TRBD2,NA,TRBV11-2
TGTGCCAGCAAACTAGCTGAAGAGACCCAGTACTTC,CASKLAEETQYF,TRBJ2-5,NA,few,TRBV2
TGTGCCAGCAGCCAGGGGACGGGGAAGAGAGATACGCAGTATTTT,CASSQGTGKRDTQYF,TRBJ2-3,NA,NA,TRBV5-4
TGCGCCAGCAGCCTTGGGACACAGGGGGATACGCAGTATTTT,CASSLGTQGDTQYF,TRBJ2-3,TRBD1,NA,TRBV5-1